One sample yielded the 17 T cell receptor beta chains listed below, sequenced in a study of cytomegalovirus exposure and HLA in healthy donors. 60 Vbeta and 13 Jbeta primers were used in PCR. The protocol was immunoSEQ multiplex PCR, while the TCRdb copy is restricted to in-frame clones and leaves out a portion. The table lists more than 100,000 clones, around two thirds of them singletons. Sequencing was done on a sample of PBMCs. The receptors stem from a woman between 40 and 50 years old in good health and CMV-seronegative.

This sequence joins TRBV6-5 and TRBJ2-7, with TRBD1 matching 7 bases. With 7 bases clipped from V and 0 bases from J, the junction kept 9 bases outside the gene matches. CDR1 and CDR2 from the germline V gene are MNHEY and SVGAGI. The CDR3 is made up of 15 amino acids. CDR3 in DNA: TGTGCCAGCACCTCACTGGGACAGCTCTCCTACGAGCAGTACTTC. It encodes CASTSLGQLSYEQYF.

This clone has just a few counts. The CDR3 nucleotides are TGTGCCTGGAGTGTAAGGGGACAGGGGGACAATTCACCCCTCCACTTT. This encodes CAWSVRGQGDNSPLHF. The chain recombines TRBV30 with TRBJ1-6; TRBD1 aligns across 11 bases. Per the germline V gene, CDR1 is GTSNPN and CDR2 is SVGIG (reference sequence). CDR3 size: 16 residues. V trimming: 0 bases; J trimming: 7 bases; junction bases outside the gene matches: 5.

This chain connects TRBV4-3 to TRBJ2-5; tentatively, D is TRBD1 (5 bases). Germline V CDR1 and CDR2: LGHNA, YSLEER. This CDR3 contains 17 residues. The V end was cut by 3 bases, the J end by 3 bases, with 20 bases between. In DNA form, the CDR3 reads TGCGCCAGCAGCCATCGTTCATTTTTAGGGGCCGAAGAGACCCAGTACTTC. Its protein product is CASSHRSFLGAEETQYF.

CDR3 amino acids: CASISGQGVLGDTQYF. The CDR3 DNA reads as TGTGCCAGCATCTCGGGACAGGGCGTCTTGGGAGATACGCAGTATTTT. This chain joins TRBV28 and TRBJ2-3, with 9 nucleotides matching TRBD1. Unmatched junction bases numbered 13, after V lost 7 bases and J lost 5 bases. Germline CDR1 is MDHEN and CDR2 is SYDVKM. The CDR3 has 16 amino acids.

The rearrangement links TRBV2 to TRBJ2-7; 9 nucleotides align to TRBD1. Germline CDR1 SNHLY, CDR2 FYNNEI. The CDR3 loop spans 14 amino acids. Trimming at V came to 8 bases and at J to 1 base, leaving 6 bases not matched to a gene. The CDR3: CASYDRGRSYEQYF. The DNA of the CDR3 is TGTGCCAGCTATGACAGGGGGAGGTCCTACGAGCAGTACTTC.

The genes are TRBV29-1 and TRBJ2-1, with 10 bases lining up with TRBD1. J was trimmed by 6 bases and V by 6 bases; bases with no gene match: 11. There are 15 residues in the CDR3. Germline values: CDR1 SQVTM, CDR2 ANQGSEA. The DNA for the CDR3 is TGCAGCGTCCCGCCCCGACAGGGGGCGGGCAATGAGCAGTTCTTC. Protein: CSVPPRQGAGNEQFF.

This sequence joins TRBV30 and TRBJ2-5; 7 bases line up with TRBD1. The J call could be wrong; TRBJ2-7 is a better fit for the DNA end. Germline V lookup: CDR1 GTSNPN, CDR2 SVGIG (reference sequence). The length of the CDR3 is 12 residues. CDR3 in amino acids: CAWRDSGSEQYF. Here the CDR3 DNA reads TGTGCCTGGCGGGACAGTGGCTCCGAGCAGTACTTC.

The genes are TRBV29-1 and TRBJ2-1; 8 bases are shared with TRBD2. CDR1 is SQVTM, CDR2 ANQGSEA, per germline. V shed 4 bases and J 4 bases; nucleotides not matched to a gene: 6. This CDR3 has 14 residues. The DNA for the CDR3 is TGCAGCGTTGTGGGGCGGGGGGTTTACAATGAGCAGTTCTTC. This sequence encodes CSVVGRGVYNEQFF.

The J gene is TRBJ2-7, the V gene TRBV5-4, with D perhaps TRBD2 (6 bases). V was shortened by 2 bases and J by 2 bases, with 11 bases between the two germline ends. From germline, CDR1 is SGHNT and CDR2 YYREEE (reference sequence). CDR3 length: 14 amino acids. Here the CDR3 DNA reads TGTGCCAGCAGCTTAGGGACTCCTCCCTACGAGCAGTACTTC. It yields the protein CASSLGTPPYEQYF.

The CDR3 nucleotides are TGTGCCAGCAGAGGACAGACAGCCTACGAGCAGTACTTC. It is translated as CASRGQTAYEQYF. V is TRBV6-1 and J is TRBJ2-7; TRBD1 might be the D (6 bases). The germline V gene encodes CDR1 MNHNS and CDR2 SASEGT. Trimming cost V 6 bases and J 2 bases, with 11 bases left between them. This CDR3 spans 13 amino acids.

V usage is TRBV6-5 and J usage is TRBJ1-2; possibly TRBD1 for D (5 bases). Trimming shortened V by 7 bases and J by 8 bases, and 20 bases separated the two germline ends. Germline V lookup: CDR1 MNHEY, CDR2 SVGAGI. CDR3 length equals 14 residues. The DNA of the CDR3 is TGTGCCAGCAAACGGGGGTGGGGGAAAGGAGGCTACACCTTC. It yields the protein CASKRGWGKGGYTF.

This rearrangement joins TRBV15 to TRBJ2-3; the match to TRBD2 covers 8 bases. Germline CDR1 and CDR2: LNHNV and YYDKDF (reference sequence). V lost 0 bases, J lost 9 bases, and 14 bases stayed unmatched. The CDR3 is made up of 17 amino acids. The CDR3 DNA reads TGTGCCACCAGCAGAGATAGGGTCGTCGGGAGGGGGGCGACGCAGTATTTT. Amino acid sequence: CATSRDRVVGRGATQYF.

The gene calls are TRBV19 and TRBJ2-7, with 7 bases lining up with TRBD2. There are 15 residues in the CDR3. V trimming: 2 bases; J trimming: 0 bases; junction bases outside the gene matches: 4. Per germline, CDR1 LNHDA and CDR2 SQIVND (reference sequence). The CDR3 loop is CASSIIGGSSYEQYF. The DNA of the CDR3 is TGTGCCAGTAGTATAATCGGGGGGAGCTCCTACGAGCAGTACTTC.

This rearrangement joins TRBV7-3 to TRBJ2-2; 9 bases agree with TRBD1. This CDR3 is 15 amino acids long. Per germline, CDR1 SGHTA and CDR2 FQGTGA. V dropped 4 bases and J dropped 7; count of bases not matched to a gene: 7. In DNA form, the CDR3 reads TGTGCCAGCAGCTCGAACAGGGGGCTCGGCGGGGAGCTGTTTTTT. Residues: CASSSNRGLGGELFF.

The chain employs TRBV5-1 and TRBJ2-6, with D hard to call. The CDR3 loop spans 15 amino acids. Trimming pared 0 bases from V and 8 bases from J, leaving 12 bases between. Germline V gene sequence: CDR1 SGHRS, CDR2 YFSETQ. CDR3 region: CASSLGSLGSNVLTF. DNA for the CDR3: TGCGCCAGCAGCTTGGGCAGCCTCGGGTCCAACGTCCTGACTTTC.

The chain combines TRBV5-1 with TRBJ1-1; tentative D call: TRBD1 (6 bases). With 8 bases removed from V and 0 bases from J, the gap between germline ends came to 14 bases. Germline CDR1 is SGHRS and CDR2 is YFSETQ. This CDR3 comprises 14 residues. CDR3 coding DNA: TGCGCCAGTTCGCAACAGGGTTTGAACACTGAAGCTTTCTTT. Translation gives CASSQQGLNTEAFF.

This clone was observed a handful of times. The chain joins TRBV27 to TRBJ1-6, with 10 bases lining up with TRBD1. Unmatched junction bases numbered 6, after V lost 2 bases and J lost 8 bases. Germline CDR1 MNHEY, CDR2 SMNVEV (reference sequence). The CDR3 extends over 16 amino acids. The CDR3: CASSLGGQGFYSPLHF. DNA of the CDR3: TGTGCCAGCAGTTTAGGGGGACAGGGGTTCTATTCACCCCTCCACTTT.